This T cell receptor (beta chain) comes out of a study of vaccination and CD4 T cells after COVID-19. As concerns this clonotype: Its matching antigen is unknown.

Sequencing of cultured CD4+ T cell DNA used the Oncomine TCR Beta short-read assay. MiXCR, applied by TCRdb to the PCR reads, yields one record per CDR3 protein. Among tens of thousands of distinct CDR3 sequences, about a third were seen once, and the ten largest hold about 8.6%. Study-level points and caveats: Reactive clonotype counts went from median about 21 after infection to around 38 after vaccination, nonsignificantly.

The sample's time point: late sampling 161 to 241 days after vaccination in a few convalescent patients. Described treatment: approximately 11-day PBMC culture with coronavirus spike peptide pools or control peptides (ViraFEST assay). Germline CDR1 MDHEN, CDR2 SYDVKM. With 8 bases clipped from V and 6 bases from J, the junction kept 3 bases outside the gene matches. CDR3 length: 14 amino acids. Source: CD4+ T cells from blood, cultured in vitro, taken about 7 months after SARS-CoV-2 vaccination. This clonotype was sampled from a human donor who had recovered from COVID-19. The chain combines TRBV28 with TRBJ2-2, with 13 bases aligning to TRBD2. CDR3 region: CASGLAGVAGELFF. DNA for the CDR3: TGTGCCAGCGGACTAGCGGGAGTAGCCGGGGAGCTGTTTTTT.